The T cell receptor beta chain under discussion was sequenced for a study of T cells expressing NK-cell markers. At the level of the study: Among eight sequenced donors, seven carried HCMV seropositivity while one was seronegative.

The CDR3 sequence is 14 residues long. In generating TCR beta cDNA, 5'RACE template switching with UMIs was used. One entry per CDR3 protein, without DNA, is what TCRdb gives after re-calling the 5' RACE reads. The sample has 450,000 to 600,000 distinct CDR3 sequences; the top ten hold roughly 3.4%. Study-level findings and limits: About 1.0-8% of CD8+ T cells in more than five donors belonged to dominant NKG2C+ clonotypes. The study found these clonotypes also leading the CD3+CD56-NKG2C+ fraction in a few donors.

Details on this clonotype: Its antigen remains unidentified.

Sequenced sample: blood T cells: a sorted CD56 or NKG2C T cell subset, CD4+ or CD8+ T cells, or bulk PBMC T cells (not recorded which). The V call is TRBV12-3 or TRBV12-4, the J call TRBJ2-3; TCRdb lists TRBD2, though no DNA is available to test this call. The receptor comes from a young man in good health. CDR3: CASRTSGTSNTQYF.